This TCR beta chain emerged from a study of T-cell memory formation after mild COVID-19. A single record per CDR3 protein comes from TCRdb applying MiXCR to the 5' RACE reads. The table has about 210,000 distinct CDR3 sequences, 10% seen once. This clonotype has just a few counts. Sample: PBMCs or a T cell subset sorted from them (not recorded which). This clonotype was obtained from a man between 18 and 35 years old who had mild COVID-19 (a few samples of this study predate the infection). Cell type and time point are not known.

In nucleotides, the CDR3 is TGCGCCAGCAGCATCACCGGGACCAACACTGAAGCTTTCTTT. Translating gives CASSITGTNTEAFF. This chain uses TRBV5-1 with TRBJ1-1, with D possibly TRBD1 on 5 matching bases. Germline CDR1 is SGHRS and CDR2 is YFSETQ. The CDR3 spans 14 residues. The V end lost 4 bases, the J end lost 2 bases, and 12 bases lay between the germline ends.